This TCR beta chain was identified during a study of cytomegalovirus exposure and HLA in healthy donors. Primers included in the PCR were 60 Vbeta and 13 Jbeta primers. This table comes from immunoSEQ multiplex PCR, and its TCRdb copy is limited to in-frame clones, with some not included. The table has about 78,000 clones, 72% seen once; the top ten hold around 10%. Concerning this clone: Its antigen is undetermined.

Study results and caveats: After further analysis at a later stage, roughly 16,000 TCR beta sequences were associated with HLA alleles at 0.05 false discovery rate.

The CDR3 is 13 residues long. Trimming cost V 4 bases and J 3 bases, with 9 bases left between them. CDR1 is SGHVS, CDR2 FQNEAQ, per germline. The sequence was obtained from a woman in her thirties or forties in good health and CMV-seropositive. The sample was PBMCs. The chain carries TRBV7-8 and TRBJ1-1; D is ambiguous. CDR3 amino acids: CASSSQKYTEAFF. CDR3 in DNA: TGTGCCAGCAGCTCCCAGAAATACACTGAAGCTTTCTTT. The variable domain in full, completed from reference TRBV7-8 and TRBJ1-1, reads GAGVSQSPRYKVAKRGQDVALRCDPISGHVSLFWYQQALGQGPEFLTYFQNEAQLDKSGLPSDRFFAERPEGSVSTLKIQRTQQEDSAVYLCASSSQKYTEAFFGQGTRLTVV.